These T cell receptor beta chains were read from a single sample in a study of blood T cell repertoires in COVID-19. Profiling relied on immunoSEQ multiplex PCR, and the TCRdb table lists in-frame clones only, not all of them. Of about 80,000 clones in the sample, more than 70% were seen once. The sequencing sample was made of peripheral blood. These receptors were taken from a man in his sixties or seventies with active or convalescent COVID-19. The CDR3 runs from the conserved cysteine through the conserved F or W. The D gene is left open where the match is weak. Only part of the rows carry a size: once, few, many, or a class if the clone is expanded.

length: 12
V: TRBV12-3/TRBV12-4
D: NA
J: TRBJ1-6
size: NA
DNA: TGTGCCAGCAGCACAGGGCTTTCACCCCTCCACTTT
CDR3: CASSTGLSPLHF

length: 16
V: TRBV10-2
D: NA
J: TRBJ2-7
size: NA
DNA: TGCGCCAGCAGTGAGGGGGCGCAGGGGAATCCCTACGAGCAGTACTTC
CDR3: CASSEGAQGNPYEQYF

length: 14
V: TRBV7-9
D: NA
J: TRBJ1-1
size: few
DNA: TGTGCCAGCAGCCCCCAGGGTATGAACACTGAAGCTTTCTTT
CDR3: CASSPQGMNTEAFF

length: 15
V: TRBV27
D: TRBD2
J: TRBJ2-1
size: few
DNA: TGTGCCAGCAGCCTCGAGGGACTAGCGGGGGTTAAGCAGTTCTTC
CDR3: CASSLEGLAGVKQFF

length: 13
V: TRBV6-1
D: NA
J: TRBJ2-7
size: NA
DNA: TGTGCCAGCAGTGAACTTCAGGGCTACGAGCAGTACTTC
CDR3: CASSELQGYEQYF

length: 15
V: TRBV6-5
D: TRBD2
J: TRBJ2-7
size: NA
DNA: TGTGCCAGCAGTCGTAGCGGGGGCGTTACCTACGAGCAGTACTTC
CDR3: CASSRSGGVTYEQYF

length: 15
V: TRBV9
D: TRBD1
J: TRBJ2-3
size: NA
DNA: TGTGCCAGCAGCGTAACAGGGGCTAGCACAGATACGCAGTATTTT
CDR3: CASSVTGASTDTQYF

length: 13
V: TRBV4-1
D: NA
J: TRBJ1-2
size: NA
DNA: TGCGCCAGCAGCCAAGAACTAGTTCAGGGCTACACCTTC
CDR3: CASSQELVQGYTF

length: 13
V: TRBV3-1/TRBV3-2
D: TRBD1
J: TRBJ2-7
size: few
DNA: TGTGCCAGCAGCCGACAGGGTGATTACGAGCAGTACTTC
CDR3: CASSRQGDYEQYF

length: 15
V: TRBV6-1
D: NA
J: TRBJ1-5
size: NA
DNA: TGTGCCAGCAGTGAACTGTTAACAGAGGGCCAGCCCCAGCATTTT
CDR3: CASSELLTEGQPQHF

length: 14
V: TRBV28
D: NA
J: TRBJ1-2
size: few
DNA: TGTGCCAGCAGTACCCCTTCAGGGAACTATGGCTACACCTTC
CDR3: CASSTPSGNYGYTF

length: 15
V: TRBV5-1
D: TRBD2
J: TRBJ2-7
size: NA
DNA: TGCGCCAGCAGCTCACCTAGCGGGGGCTCCTACGAGCAGTACTTC
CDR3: CASSSPSGGSYEQYF

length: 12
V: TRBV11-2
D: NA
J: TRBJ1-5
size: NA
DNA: TGTGCCAGCAGCGGAGGCAGGGGAACCCAGCATTTT
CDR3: CASSGGRGTQHF

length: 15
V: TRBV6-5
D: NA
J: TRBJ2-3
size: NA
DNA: TGTGCCAGCAGTCCCTCCCAGGGGGGCGCAGATACGCAGTATTTT
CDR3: CASSPSQGGADTQYF

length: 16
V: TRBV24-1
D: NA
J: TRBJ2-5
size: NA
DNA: TGTGCCACCAATGTGCCCAGCTGGTTGGTCGGGGAGACCCAGTACTTC
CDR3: CATNVPSWLVGETQYF

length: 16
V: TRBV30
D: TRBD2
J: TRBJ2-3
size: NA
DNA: TGTGCCTGGAGTGTAGCCGCGGGGGGGAGCACAGATACGCAGTATTTT
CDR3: CAWSVAAGGSTDTQYF

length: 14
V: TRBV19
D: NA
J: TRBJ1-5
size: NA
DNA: TGTGCCAGTAGGACAGCTTATAGCAATCAGCCCCAGCATTTT
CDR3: CASRTAYSNQPQHF

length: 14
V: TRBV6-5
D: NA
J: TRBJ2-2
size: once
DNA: TGTGCCAGCAAACGGGGAGCGAACACCGGGGAGCTGTTTTTT
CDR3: CASKRGANTGELFF

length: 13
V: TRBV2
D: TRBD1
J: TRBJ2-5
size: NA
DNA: TGTGCCAGCAGTGGGACAGGGGTAGAGACCCAGTACTTC
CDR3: CASSGTGVETQYF

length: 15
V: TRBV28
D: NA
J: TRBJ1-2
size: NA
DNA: TGTGCCAGCAGCGGGGGACCACTTGAAATGTATGGCTACACCTTC
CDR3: CASSGGPLEMYGYTF

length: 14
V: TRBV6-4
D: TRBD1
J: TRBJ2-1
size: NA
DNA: TGTGCCAGCAGTGAAGAGGCAGGGGGCAATGAGCAGTTCTTC
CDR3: CASSEEAGGNEQFF

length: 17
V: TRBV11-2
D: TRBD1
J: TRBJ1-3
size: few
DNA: TGTGCCAGCAGCCTCTCGACAGGGGGCTACTCTGGAAACACCATATATTTT
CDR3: CASSLSTGGYSGNTIYF

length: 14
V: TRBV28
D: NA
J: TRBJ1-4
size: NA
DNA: TGTGCCAGCAGTTCCGGCGGGCCTAATGAAAAACTGTTTTTT
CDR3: CASSSGGPNEKLFF

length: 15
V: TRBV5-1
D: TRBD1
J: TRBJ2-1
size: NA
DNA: TGCGCCAGCAGCCCAGACAGGGGTTCTGTCGGTGAGCAGTTCTTC
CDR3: CASSPDRGSVGEQFF

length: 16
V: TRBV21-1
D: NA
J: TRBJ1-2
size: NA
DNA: TGTGCCAGCAGCAAAACCACGTCGGGGGAGTGCTATGGCTACACCTTC
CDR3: CASSKTTSGECYGYTF

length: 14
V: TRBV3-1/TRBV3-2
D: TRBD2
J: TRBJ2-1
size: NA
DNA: TGTGCCAGCAGCCATAGCGGGGGTTACAATGAGCAGTTCTTC
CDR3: CASSHSGGYNEQFF

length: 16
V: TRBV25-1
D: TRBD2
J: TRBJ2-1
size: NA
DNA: TGTGCCAGCAGCCTCCTCGGGACTAATAATTACGATGAGCAGTTCTTC
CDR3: CASSLLGTNNYDEQFF

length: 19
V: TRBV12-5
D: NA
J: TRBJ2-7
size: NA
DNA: TGTGCTAGTGGTTTGGGATCCCGGTGGGGGCAGGCGTGGAGCTACGAGCAGTACTTC
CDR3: CASGLGSRWGQAWSYEQYF

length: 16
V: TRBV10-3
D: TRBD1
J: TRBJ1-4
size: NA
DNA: TGTGCCATCAGTACAAACCCGACAGGGCTTAATGAAAAACTGTTTTTT
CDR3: CAISTNPTGLNEKLFF

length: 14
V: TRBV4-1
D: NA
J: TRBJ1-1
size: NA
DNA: TGCGCCAGCAGTCACAGGGTAGGGAACACTGAAGCTTTCTTT
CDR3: CASSHRVGNTEAFF

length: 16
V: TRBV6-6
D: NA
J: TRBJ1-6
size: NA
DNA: TGTGCCAGCAGTTACCGAAGCGGGGTCCCTAATTCACCCCTCCACTTT
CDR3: CASSYRSGVPNSPLHF

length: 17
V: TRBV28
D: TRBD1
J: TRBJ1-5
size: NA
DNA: TGTGCCAGCAGTTTCCATTTAGCAGGGGGCAAGGATCAGCCCCAGCATTTT
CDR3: CASSFHLAGGKDQPQHF

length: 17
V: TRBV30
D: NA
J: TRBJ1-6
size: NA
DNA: TGTGCCTGGAATGTAGTGAGGGTACGGTCCTATAATTCACCCCTCCACTTT
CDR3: CAWNVVRVRSYNSPLHF

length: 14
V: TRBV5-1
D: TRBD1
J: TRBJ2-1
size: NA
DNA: TGCGCCAGCAGTGCCCAGCGACAGGGGGATGAGCAGTTCTTC
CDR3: CASSAQRQGDEQFF

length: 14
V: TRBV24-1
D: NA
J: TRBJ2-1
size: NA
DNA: TGTGCCACCAGTGTCTCAGGGGAGTACAATGAGCAGTTCTTC
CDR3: CATSVSGEYNEQFF